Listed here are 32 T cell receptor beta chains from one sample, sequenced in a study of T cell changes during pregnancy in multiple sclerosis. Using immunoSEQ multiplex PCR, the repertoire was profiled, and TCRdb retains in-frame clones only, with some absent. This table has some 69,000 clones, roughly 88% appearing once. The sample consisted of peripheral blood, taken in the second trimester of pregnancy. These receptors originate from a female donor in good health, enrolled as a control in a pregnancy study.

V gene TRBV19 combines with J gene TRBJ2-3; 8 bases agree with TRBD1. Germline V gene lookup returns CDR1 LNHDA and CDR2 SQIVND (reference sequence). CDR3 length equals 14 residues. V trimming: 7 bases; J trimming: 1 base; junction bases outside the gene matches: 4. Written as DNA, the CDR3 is TGTGCCAGTATAGAGACAGGGGGCACAGATACGCAGTATTTT. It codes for CASIETGGTDTQYF.

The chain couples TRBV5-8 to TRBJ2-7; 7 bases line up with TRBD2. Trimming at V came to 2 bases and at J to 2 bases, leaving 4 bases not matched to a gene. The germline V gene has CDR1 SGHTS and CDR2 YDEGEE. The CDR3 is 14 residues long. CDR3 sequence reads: CASSLTGGPYEQYF. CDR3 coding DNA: TGTGCCAGCAGCTTAACGGGGGGACCCTACGAGCAGTACTTC.

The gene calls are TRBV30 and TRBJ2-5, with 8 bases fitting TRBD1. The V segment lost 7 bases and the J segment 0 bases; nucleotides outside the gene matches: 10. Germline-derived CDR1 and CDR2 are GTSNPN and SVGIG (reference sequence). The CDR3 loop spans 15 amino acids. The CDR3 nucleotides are TGTGCCTCTGACAGGGGAGGTGGACACCAAGAGACCCAGTACTTC. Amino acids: CASDRGGGHQETQYF.

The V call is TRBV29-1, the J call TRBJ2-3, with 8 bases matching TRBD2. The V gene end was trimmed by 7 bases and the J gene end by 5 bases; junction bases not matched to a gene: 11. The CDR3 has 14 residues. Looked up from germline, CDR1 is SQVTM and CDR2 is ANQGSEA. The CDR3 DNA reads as TGCAGCGCCTTAACGGGAGGGCCGGGAGATACGCAGTATTTT. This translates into CSALTGGPGDTQYF.

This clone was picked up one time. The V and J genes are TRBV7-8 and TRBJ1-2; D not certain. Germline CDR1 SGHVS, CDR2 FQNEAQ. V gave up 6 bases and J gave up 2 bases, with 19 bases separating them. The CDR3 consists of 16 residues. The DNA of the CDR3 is TGTGCCAGCAGTTCTAATCGACTGCAAGCAAACTATGGCTACACCTTC. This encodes CASSSNRLQANYGYTF.

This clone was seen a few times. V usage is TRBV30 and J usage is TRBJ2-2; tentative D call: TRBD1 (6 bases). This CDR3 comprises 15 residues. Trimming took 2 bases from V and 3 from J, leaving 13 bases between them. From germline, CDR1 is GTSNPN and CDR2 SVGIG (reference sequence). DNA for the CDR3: TGTGCCTGGAGTCCCAGGGGTTTGGACACCGGGGAGCTGTTTTTT. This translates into CAWSPRGLDTGELFF.

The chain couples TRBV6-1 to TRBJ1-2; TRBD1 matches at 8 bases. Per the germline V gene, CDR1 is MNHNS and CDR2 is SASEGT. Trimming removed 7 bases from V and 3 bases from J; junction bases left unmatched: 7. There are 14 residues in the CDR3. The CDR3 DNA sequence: TGTGCCAGCATCCGGACAGGGATGGACTATGGCTACACCTTC. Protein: CASIRTGMDYGYTF.

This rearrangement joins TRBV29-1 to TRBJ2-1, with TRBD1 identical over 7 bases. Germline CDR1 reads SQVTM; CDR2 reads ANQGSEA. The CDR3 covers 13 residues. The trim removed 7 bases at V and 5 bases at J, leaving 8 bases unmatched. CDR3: CSASGQLDNEQFF. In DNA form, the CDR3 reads TGCAGCGCCTCGGGACAGCTGGACAATGAGCAGTTCTTC.

CDR3 coding DNA: TGTGCCAGCAGTCTAAGCGGGGGGCCTTACAATGAGCAGTTCTTC. This encodes CASSLSGGPYNEQFF. J is TRBJ2-1 and V is TRBV27; TRBD2 agrees at 9 bases. V lost 5 bases to trimming and J lost 4 bases; unmatched junction nucleotides: 6. Looked up from germline, CDR1 is MNHEY and CDR2 is SMNVEV (reference sequence). The length of the CDR3 is 15 residues.

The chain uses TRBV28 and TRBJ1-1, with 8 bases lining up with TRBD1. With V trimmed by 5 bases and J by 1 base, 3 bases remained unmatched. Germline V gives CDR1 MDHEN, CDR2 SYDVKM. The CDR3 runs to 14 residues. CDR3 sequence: CASSPDRGNTEAFF. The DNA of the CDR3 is TGTGCCAGCAGTCCCGACAGGGGGAACACTGAAGCTTTCTTT.

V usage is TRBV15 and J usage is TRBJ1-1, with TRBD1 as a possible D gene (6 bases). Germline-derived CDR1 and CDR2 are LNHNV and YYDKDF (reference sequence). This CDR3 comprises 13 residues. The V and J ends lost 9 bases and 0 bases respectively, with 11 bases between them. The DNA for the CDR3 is TGTGCCACTGCGACAGGCCTGAACACTGAAGCTTTCTTT. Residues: CATATGLNTEAFF.

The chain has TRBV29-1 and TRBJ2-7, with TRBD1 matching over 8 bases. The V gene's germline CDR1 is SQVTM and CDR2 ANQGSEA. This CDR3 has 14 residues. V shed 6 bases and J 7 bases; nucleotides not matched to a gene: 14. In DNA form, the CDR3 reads TGCAGCGTCCAAGTCAGGGGGCGCCTGGGTGAGCAGTACTTC. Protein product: CSVQVRGRLGEQYF.

CDR3 in DNA: TGTGCCAGTAGTATAAGGACTAGCGGGGGGAACACAGATACGCAGTATTTT. Amino acids: CASSIRTSGGNTDTQYF. The rearrangement links TRBV19 to TRBJ2-3; 14 positions agree with TRBD2. This CDR3 spans 17 amino acids. The germline CDR1 and CDR2 sequences are LNHDA and SQIVND (reference sequence). V lost 2 bases to trimming and J lost 2 bases; unmatched junction nucleotides: 3.

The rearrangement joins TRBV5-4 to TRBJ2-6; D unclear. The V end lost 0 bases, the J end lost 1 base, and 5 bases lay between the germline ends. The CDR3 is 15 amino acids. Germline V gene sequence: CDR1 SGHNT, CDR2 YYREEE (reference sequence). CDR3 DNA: TGTGCCAGCAGCTTGGATCTTTCTGGGGCCAACGTCCTGACTTTC. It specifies CASSLDLSGANVLTF.

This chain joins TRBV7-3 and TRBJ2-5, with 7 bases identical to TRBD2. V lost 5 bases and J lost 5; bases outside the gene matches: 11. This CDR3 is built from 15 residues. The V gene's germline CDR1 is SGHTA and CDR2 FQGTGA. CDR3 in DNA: TGTGCCAGCAGCCCTCTGGCGGGGCGGGGGGAGACCCAGTACTTC. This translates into CASSPLAGRGETQYF.

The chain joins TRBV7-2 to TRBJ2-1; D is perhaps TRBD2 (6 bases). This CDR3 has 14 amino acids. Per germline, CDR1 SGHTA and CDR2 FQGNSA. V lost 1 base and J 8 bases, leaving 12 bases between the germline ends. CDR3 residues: CASSLEGGNHEQFF. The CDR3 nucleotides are TGTGCCAGCAGCTTAGAGGGCGGGAACCATGAGCAGTTCTTC.

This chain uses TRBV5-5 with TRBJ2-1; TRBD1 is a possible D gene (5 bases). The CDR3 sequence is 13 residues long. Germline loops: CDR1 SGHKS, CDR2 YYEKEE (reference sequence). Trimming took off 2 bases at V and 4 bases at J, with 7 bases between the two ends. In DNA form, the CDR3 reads TGTGCCAGCAGCTTAAGGGGTTACAATGAGCAGTTCTTC. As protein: CASSLRGYNEQFF.

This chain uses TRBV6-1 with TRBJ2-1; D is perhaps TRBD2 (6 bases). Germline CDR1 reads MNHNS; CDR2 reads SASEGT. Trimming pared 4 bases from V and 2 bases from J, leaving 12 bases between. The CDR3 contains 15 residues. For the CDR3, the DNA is TGTGCCAGCAGTGTGGAGGGAGGTACCTACAATGAGCAGTTCTTC. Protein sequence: CASSVEGGTYNEQFF.

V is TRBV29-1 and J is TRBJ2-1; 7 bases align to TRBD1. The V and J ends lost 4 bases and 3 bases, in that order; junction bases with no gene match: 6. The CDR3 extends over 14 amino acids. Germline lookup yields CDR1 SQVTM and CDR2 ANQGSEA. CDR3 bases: TGCAGCGTTGTTCCGAGACAGGGCTACAATGAGCAGTTCTTC. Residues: CSVVPRQGYNEQFF.

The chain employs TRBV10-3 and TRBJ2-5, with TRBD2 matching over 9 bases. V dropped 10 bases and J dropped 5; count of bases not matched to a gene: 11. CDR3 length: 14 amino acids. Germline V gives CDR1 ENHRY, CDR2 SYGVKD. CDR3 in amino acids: CATYSGSFFETQYF. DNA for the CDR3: TGTGCCACCTATAGCGGGAGCTTTTTTGAGACCCAGTACTTC.

The CDR3 region is CASSADRGGNTIYF. In DNA, the CDR3 is TGTGCCAGCAGCGCCGACAGGGGTGGAAACACCATATATTTT. This rearrangement joins TRBV7-9 to TRBJ1-3; 8 bases fit TRBD1. The length of the CDR3 is 14 residues. Trimming took 5 bases from V and 3 from J; bases not matched to a gene: 3. Germline-derived CDR1 and CDR2 are SEHNR and FQNEAQ (reference sequence).

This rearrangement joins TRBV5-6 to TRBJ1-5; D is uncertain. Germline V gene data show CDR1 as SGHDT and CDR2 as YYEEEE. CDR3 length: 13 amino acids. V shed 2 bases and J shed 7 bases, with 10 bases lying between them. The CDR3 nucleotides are TGTGCCAGCAGCTTACTCCCCAACCAGCCCCAGCATTTT. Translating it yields CASSLLPNQPQHF.

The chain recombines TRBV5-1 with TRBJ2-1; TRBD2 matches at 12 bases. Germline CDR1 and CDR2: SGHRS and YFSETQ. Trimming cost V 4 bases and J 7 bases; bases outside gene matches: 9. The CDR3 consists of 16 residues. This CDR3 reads CASSLTTSGSWNEQFF. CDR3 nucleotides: TGCGCCAGCAGCCTGACGACTAGCGGGAGCTGGAATGAGCAGTTCTTC.

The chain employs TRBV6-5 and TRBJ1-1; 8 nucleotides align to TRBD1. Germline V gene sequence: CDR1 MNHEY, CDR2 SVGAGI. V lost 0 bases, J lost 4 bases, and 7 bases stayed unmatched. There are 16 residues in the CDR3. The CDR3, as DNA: TGTGCCAGCAGTTACTCGACAGGGGAATGGGTCACTGAAGCTTTCTTT. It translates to CASSYSTGEWVTEAFF.

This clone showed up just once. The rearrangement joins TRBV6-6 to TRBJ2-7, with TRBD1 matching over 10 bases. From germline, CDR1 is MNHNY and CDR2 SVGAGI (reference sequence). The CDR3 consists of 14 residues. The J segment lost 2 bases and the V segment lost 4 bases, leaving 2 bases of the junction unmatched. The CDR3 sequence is CASSWDRGTYEQYF. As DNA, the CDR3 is TGTGCCAGCAGTTGGGACAGGGGAACCTACGAGCAGTACTTC.

CDR3 DNA sequence: TGCAGCGTTACCGGGACTAGCGGGGGGGCCTACAATGAGCAGTTCTTC. Translation gives CSVTGTSGGAYNEQFF. The V and J genes are TRBV29-1 and TRBJ2-1; 16 bases align to TRBD2. The germline CDR1 and CDR2 sequences are SQVTM and ANQGSEA. V gave up 5 bases and J gave up 2 bases; unmatched junction bases: 3. CDR3 length: 16 residues.

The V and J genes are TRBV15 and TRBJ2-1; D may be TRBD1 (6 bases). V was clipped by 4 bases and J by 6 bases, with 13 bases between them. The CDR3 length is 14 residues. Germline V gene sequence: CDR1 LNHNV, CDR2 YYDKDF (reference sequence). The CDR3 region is CATSNRVAGNEQFF. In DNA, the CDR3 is TGTGCCACCAGCAACAGGGTTGCGGGCAATGAGCAGTTCTTC.

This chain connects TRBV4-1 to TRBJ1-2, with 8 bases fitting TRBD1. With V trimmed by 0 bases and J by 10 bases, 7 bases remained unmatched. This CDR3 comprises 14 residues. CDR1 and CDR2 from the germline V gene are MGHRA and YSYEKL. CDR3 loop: CASSQEVDRVVYTF. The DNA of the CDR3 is TGCGCCAGCAGCCAAGAAGTGGACAGGGTAGTCTACACCTTC.

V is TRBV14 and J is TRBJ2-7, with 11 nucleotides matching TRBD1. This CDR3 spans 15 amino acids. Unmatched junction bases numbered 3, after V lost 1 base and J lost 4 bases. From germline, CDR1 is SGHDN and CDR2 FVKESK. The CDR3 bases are TGTGCCAGCAGCCAAGCAGGGACAGGGGGGTACGAGCAGTACTTC. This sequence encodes CASSQAGTGGYEQYF.

The CDR3 DNA reads TGTGCCACGACTCGGGGGGGGCAGAGCACTGAAGCTTTCTTT. Its protein product is CATTRGGQSTEAFF. The gene calls are TRBV2 and TRBJ1-1; D may be TRBD1 (6 bases). Trimming shortened V by 10 bases and J by 4 bases, and 19 bases separated the two germline ends. The CDR3 contains 14 residues. The germline V gene encodes CDR1 SNHLY and CDR2 FYNNEI.

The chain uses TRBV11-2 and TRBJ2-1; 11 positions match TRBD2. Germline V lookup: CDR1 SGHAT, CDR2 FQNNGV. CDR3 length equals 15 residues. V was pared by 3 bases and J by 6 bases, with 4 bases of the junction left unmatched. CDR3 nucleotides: TGTGCCAGCAGCTTCGGGACTAGCGGCCTCAATGAGCAGTTCTTC. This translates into CASSFGTSGLNEQFF. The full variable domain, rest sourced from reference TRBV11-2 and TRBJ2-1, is EAGVAQSPRYKIIEKRQSVAFWCNPISGHATLYWYQQILGQGPKLLIQFQNNGVVDDSQLPKDRFSAERLKGVDSTLKIQPAKLEDSAVYLCASSFGTSGLNEQFFGPGTRLTVL.

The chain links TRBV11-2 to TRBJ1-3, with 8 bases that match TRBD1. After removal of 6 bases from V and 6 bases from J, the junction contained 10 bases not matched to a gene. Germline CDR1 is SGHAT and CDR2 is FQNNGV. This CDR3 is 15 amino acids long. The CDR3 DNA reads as TGTGCCAGCAGATCTCAGGGGGCCCTGATAAACACCATATATTTT. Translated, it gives CASRSQGALINTIYF. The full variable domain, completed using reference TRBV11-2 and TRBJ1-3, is EAGVAQSPRYKIIEKRQSVAFWCNPISGHATLYWYQQILGQGPKLLIQFQNNGVVDDSQLPKDRFSAERLKGVDSTLKIQPAKLEDSAVYLCASRSQGALINTIYFGEGSWLTVV.